Here is one T cell receptor beta chain with its context. Sequenced by immunoSEQ multiplex PCR; TCRdb stores in-frame clones only, minus some. There are more than 85,000 clones in the sample; around nine tenths occur only once, and roughly 4% lies in the top ten. Germline V lookup: CDR1 LGHNT, CDR2 FRNRAP. The CDR3 length is 14 residues. Trimming took 6 bases from V and 2 from J, leaving 13 bases between them. These data originate in a study of control samples from healthy donors and cancer patients. The chain joins TRBV12-5 to TRBJ1-1; D uncertain. The clonotype comes from a human donor in good health. The donor label of this sample is uncertain. The sequenced sample was blood. CDR3 residues: CASGRLTENTEAFF. The DNA of the CDR3 is TGTGCTAGTGGCCGTCTTACAGAAAACACTGAAGCTTTCTTT. The full variable domain, rest sourced from reference TRBV12-5 and TRBJ1-1, is DARVTQTPRHKVTEMGQEVTMRCQPILGHNTVFWYRQTMMQGLELLAYFRNRAPLDDSGMPKDRFSAEMPDATLATLKIQPSEPRDSAVYFCASGRLTENTEAFFGQGTRLTVV.